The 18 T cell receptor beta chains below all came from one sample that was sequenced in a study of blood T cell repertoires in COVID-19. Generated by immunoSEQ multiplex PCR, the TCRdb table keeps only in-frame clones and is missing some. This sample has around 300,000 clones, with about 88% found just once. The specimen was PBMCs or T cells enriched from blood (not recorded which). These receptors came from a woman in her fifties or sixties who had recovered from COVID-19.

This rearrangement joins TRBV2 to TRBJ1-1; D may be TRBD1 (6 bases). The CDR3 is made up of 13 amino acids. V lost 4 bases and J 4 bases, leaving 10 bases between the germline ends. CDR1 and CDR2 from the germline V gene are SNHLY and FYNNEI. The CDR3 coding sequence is TGTGCCAGCAGTGTTGGGGGCGCCACTGAAGCTTTCTTT. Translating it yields CASSVGGATEAFF.

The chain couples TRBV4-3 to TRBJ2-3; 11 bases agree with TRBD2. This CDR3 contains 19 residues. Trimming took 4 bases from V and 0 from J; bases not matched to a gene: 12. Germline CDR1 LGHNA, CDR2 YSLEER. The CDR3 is CASSRQFSGLAGSTDTQYF. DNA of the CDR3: TGCGCCAGCAGCCGACAATTCTCAGGACTAGCGGGTAGCACAGATACGCAGTATTTT.

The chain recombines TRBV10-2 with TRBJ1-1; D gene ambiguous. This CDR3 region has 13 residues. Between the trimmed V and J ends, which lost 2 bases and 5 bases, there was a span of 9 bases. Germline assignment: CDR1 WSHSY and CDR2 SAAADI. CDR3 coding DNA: TGCGCCAGCAGTGAGATTGGGCGTACTGAAGCTTTCTTT. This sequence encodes CASSEIGRTEAFF.

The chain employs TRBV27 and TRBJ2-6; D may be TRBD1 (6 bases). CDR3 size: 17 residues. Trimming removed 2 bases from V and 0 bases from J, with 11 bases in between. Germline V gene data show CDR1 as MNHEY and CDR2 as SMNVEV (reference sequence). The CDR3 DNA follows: TGTGCCAGCAGTTTAGGCAGGGGCCTCTCTGGGGCCAACGTCCTGACTTTC. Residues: CASSLGRGLSGANVLTF.

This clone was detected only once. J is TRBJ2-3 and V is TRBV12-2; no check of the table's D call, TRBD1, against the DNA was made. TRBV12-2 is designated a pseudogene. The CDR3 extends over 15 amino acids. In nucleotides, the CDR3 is TGTGCAAGTCGCTTGGACTCTGGGACAGGGGATACGCAGTATTTT. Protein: CASRLDSGTGDTQYF.

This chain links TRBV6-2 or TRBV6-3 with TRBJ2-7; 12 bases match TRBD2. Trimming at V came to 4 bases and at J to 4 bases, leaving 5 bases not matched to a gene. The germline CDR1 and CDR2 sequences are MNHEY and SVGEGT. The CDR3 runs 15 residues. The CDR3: CASSSLAGGPYEQYF. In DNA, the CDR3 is TGTGCCAGCAGTTCCCTAGCGGGAGGGCCATACGAGCAGTACTTC.

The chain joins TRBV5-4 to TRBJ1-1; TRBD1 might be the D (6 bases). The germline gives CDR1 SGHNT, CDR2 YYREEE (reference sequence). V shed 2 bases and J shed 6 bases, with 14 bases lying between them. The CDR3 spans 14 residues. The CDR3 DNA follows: TGTGCCAGCAGCTTACAGGGTTCTCTCGCTGAAGCTTTCTTT. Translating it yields CASSLQGSLAEAFF.

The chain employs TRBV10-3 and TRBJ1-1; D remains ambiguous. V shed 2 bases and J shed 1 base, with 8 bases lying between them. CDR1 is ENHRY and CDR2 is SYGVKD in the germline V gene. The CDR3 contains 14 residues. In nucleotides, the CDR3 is TGTGCCATCAGTGAGCCCCAGGCGAACACTGAAGCTTTCTTT. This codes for CAISEPQANTEAFF.

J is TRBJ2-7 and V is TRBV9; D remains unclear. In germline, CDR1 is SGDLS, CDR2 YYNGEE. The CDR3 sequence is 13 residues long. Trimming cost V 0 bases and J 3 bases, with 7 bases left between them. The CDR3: CASSVEAGYEQYF. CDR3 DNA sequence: TGTGCCAGCAGCGTAGAGGCAGGCTACGAGCAGTACTTC.

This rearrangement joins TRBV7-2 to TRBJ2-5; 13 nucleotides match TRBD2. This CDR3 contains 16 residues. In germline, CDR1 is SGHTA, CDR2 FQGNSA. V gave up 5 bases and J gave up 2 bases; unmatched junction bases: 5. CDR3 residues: CASSTGLAGVQETQYF. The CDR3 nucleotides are TGTGCCAGCAGCACCGGACTAGCGGGAGTACAAGAGACCCAGTACTTC. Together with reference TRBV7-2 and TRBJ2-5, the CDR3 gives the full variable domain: GAGVSQSPSNKVTEKGKDVELRCDPISGHTALYWYRQSLGQGLEFLIYFQGNSAPDKSGLPSDRFSAERTGGSVSTLTIQRTQQEDSAVYLCASSTGLAGVQETQYFGPGTRLLVL.

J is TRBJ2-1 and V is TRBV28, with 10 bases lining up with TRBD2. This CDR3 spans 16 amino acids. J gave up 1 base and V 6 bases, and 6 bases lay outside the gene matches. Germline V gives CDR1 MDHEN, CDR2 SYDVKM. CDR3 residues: CASRLLAGVSYNEQFF. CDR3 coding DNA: TGTGCCAGCAGACTCCTAGCGGGAGTATCCTACAATGAGCAGTTCTTC. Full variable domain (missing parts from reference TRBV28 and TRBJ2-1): DVKVTQSSRYLVKRTGEKVFLECVQDMDHENMFWYRQDPGLGLRLIYFSYDVKMKEKGDIPEGYSVSREKKERFSLILESASTNQTSMYLCASRLLAGVSYNEQFFGPGTRLTVL.

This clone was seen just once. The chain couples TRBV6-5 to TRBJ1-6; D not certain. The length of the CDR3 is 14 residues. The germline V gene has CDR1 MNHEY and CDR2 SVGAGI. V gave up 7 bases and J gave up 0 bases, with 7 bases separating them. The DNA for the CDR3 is TGTGCCAGCAAACTGAGCTCCTATAATTCACCCCTCCACTTT. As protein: CASKLSSYNSPLHF.

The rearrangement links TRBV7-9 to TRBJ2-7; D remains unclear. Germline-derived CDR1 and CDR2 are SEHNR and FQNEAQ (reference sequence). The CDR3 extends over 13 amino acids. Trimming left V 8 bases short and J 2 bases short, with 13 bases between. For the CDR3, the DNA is TGTGCCAGCTCGCCTAGTGAAACCTACGAGCAGTACTTC. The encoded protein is CASSPSETYEQYF. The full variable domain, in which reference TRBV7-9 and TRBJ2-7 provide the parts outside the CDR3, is DTGVSQNPRHKITKRGQNVTFRCDPISEHNRLYWYRQTLGQGPEFLTYFQNEAQLEKSRLLSDRFSAERPKGSFSTLEIQRTEQGDSAMYLCASSPSETYEQYFGPGTRLTVT.

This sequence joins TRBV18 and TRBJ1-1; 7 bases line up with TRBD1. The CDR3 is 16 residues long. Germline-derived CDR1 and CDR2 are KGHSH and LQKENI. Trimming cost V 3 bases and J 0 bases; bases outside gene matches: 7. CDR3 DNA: TGTGCCAGCTCACCCACCTCAGGGGGTGTGAACACTGAAGCTTTCTTT. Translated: CASSPTSGGVNTEAFF.

CDR3 amino acids: CASSTPGQGVRTDTQYF. CDR3 sequence (DNA): TGTGCCAGTAGCACCCCGGGACAGGGGGTTCGCACAGATACGCAGTATTTT. The J gene is TRBJ2-3, the V gene TRBV19; 11 bases fit TRBD1. Trimming took 6 bases from V and 1 from J; bases not matched to a gene: 9. The CDR3 totals 17 residues. Germline V CDR1 and CDR2: LNHDA, SQIVND (reference sequence).

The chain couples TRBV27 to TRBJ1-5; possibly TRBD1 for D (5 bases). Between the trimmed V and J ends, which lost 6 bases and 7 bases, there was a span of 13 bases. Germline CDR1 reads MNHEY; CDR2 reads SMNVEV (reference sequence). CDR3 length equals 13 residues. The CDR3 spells CASRGPFGQPQHF. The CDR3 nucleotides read TGTGCCAGCAGGGGGCCTTTCGGGCAGCCCCAGCATTTT.

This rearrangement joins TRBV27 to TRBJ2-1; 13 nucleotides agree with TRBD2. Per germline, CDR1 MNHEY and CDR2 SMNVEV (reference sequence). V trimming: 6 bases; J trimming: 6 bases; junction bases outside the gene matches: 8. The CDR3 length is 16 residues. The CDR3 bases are TGTGCCAGCAGAATTGGGACTAGCGGGATTGTCAATGAGCAGTTCTTC. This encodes CASRIGTSGIVNEQFF.

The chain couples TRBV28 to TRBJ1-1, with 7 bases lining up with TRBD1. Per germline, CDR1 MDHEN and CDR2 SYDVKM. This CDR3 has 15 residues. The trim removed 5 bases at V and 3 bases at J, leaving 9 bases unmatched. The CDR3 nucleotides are TGTGCCAGCAGTGCTAACAGGGGTTGGTACACTGAAGCTTTCTTT. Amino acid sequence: CASSANRGWYTEAFF. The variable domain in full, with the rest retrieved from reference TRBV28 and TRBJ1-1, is DVKVTQSSRYLVKRTGEKVFLECVQDMDHENMFWYRQDPGLGLRLIYFSYDVKMKEKGDIPEGYSVSREKKERFSLILESASTNQTSMYLCASSANRGWYTEAFFGQGTRLTVV.